The 18 T cell receptor beta chains below come from one sample, sequenced in a study of cytomegalovirus exposure and HLA in healthy donors. PCR employed 60 Vbeta and 13 Jbeta primers. Sequenced by immunoSEQ multiplex PCR; TCRdb stores in-frame clones only, minus some. This sample yields 100,000 to 150,000 clones, of which 75% to 85% are seen a single time; more than 7.5% belongs to the top ten. Sequenced sample: PBMCs. The receptor source for this set is a woman aged 45-59 years in good health and CMV-seropositive.

The rearrangement joins TRBV5-5 to TRBJ2-3; D is perhaps TRBD1 (5 bases). CDR3 length equals 15 residues. CDR1 is SGHKS, CDR2 YYEKEE, per germline (reference sequence). V lost 1 base and J 3 bases, leaving 12 bases between the germline ends. The CDR3 here is CASSLWAGLTDTQYF. CDR3 sequence (DNA): TGTGCCAGCAGCTTGTGGGCAGGGTTGACAGATACGCAGTATTTT.

In this sample, this clone turned up once. This chain connects TRBV4-3 to TRBJ2-2; possibly TRBD2 for D (5 bases). Germline-derived CDR1 and CDR2 are LGHNA and YSLEER. Trimming removed 6 bases at V and 7 bases at J, with 12 bases between. The CDR3 runs 13 residues. The CDR3 loop reads CASSERGYGELFF. DNA of the CDR3: TGCGCCAGCAGTGAACGGGGTTACGGGGAGCTGTTTTTT.

The gene calls are TRBV7-2 and TRBJ2-7; 8 positions agree with TRBD1. CDR1 is SGHTA and CDR2 is FQGNSA in the germline V gene. The CDR3 is 14 amino acids. Germline trimming cut 5 bases from V and 2 bases from J; bases unmatched to any gene: 5. CDR3 region: CASSLIQGAYEQYF. CDR3 sequence (DNA): TGTGCCAGCAGCCTCATACAGGGGGCCTACGAGCAGTACTTC.

V usage is TRBV11-3 and J usage is TRBJ2-7, with a possible D match to TRBD2 (5 bases). Germline assignment: CDR1 SGHNT and CDR2 YENEEA. The CDR3 spans 15 residues. V gave up 5 bases and J gave up 1 base, with 15 bases separating them. CDR3 region: CASSTAGILSYEQYF. CDR3 sequence (DNA): TGTGCCAGCAGCACCGCCGGGATTCTTTCCTACGAGCAGTACTTC.

In this sample, this clone turned up a few times. The V and J genes are TRBV11-3 and TRBJ1-1; 7 nucleotides align to TRBD1. The CDR3 runs to 13 residues. Trimming removed 6 bases from V and 4 bases from J; junction bases left unmatched: 5. CDR1 SGHNT and CDR2 YENEEA come from the germline V gene. The CDR3 DNA reads as TGTGCCAGCAGATCACGACAGGGCACTGAAGCTTTCTTT. It encodes CASRSRQGTEAFF.

This clone was seen more than once but under ten times. This chain connects TRBV2 to TRBJ1-2; the D gene is possibly TRBD1 (6 bases). CDR3 size: 18 residues. The V and J ends lost 3 bases and 5 bases respectively, with 25 bases between them. In germline, CDR1 is SNHLY, CDR2 FYNNEI. CDR3 loop: CASSEALLWGGRSYGYTF. CDR3 coding DNA: TGTGCCAGCAGTGAGGCCCTCCTCTGGGGGGGCCGTAGTTATGGCTACACCTTC.

This chain connects TRBV4-2 to TRBJ1-2, with D possibly matching TRBD1 (5 bases). This CDR3 region has 16 residues. Germline V gives CDR1 LGHNA, CDR2 YNFKEQ. With 2 bases removed from V and 4 bases from J, the gap between germline ends came to 17 bases. The CDR3 sequence is CASSQPPGGVSYGYTF. The DNA for the CDR3 is TGTGCCAGCAGCCAACCCCCTGGAGGGGTAAGCTATGGCTACACCTTC.

The genes are TRBV7-9 and TRBJ2-2, with TRBD2 as a possible D gene (5 bases). The length of the CDR3 is 15 residues. V gave up 4 bases and J gave up 1 base, with 10 bases separating them. Germline CDR1 is SEHNR and CDR2 is FQNEAQ (reference sequence). CDR3 loop: CASSYLRVNTGELFF. The CDR3 bases are TGTGCCAGCAGCTATCTGCGGGTGAACACCGGGGAGCTGTTTTTT.

In its sample, this clone was seen a few times. This chain uses TRBV4-2 with TRBJ2-5, with 15 bases that match TRBD2. The CDR3 runs 16 residues. With V trimmed by 3 bases and J by 5 bases, 4 bases remained unmatched. Germline V lookup: CDR1 LGHNA, CDR2 YNFKEQ. This CDR3 reads CASSQIGTSGGETQYF. For the CDR3, the DNA is TGTGCCAGCAGCCAGATAGGGACTAGCGGGGGGGAGACCCAGTACTTC.

The rearrangement joins TRBV7-9 to TRBJ1-2; D might be TRBD1 (6 bases). Germline V CDR1 and CDR2: SEHNR, FQNEAQ (reference sequence). This CDR3 comprises 14 residues. V was clipped by 2 bases and J by 8 bases, with 15 bases between them. CDR3 protein: CASSLSQGPGGYTF. CDR3 nucleotide sequence: TGTGCCAGCAGCTTAAGTCAGGGGCCGGGAGGCTACACCTTC.

The chain joins TRBV4-3 to TRBJ2-3, with 10 bases lining up with TRBD2. Germline V gene lookup returns CDR1 LGHNA and CDR2 YSLEER. CDR3 length: 19 amino acids. V gave up 4 bases and J gave up 4 bases; unmatched junction bases: 17. The CDR3 here is CASSPGTSGAAMGADTQYF. CDR3 sequence (DNA): TGCGCCAGCAGCCCAGGAACTAGCGGGGCGGCAATGGGGGCAGATACGCAGTATTTT.

The rearrangement links TRBV5-1 to TRBJ2-7, with D perhaps matching TRBD1 (6 bases). The CDR3 has 13 amino acids. Germline assignment: CDR1 SGHRS and CDR2 YFSETQ. V was pared by 1 base and J by 6 bases, with 11 bases between. The CDR3 loop is CASSLKTGFEQYF. The CDR3 region has the DNA TGCGCCAGCAGCTTGAAAACAGGGTTCGAGCAGTACTTC.

V gene TRBV10-3 combines with J gene TRBJ2-7, with D perhaps TRBD2 (7 bases). Per germline, CDR1 ENHRY and CDR2 SYGVKD. The CDR3 runs 17 residues. Trimming pared 2 bases from V and 2 bases from J, leaving 19 bases between. The CDR3 bases are TGTGCCATCAGTGAGACAAGGGGGAGGGGGTCAACCTACGAGCAGTACTTC. It codes for CAISETRGRGSTYEQYF.

The V call is TRBV6-1, the J call TRBJ2-1; D is possibly TRBD1 (6 bases). This CDR3 comprises 15 residues. CDR1 and CDR2 from the germline V gene are MNHNS and SASEGT. Trimming cost V 6 bases and J 9 bases, with 21 bases left between them. CDR3 sequence (DNA): TGTGCCAGCAGGGTTGCGACAGGTTCTACGGGTGAGCAGTTCTTC. Amino acid sequence: CASRVATGSTGEQFF.

This chain connects TRBV19 to TRBJ2-3; TRBD2 might be the D (5 bases). Trimming shortened V by 5 bases and J by 2 bases, and 11 bases separated the two germline ends. Germline lookup yields CDR1 LNHDA and CDR2 SQIVND (reference sequence). CDR3 length: 14 amino acids. Here the CDR3 reads CASSDGVFTDTQYF. The CDR3 DNA reads TGTGCCAGTAGTGACGGGGTATTCACAGATACGCAGTATTTT.

A few counts support this clone. V gene TRBV10-2 combines with J gene TRBJ2-3, with D possibly TRBD1 on 6 matching bases. Trimming took 3 bases from V and 6 from J, leaving 10 bases between them. This CDR3 region has 13 residues. From germline, CDR1 is WSHSY and CDR2 SAAADI. CDR3 amino acids: CASSEEGEDTQYF. DNA of the CDR3: TGCGCCAGCAGTGAAGAGGGGGAGGATACGCAGTATTTT.

This rearrangement joins TRBV7-6 to TRBJ1-2; maybe TRBD1 (6 bases). This CDR3 spans 15 amino acids. Looked up from germline, CDR1 is SGHVS and CDR2 is FNYEAQ. V was cut by 1 base and J by 8 bases, with 17 bases left in between. Here the CDR3 DNA reads TGTGCCAGCAGCTTAGGTTTCAACAGGGCCGGCGGCTACACCTTC. Encoded protein: CASSLGFNRAGGYTF.

The CDR3 sequence is CASSLPPRGTNTEAFF. CDR3 DNA: TGTGCCAGCAGCCTGCCCCCACGGGGGACGAACACTGAAGCTTTCTTT. The chain recombines TRBV7-8 with TRBJ1-1, with D perhaps matching TRBD1 (5 bases). Germline CDR1 is SGHVS and CDR2 is FQNEAQ. This CDR3 is 16 amino acids long. V dropped 5 bases and J dropped 1 base, with 17 bases sitting between them.